The rows below give T cell receptor beta chains drawn from one sample of a study of radiation and T cells in renal cell carcinoma. The method was immunoSEQ multiplex PCR; TCRdb's version includes in-frame clones alone and lacks a portion of them. The table lists 150,000 or so clones, about 88% of them singletons. Sample: blood, taken from a patient whose treatment included radiotherapy and nephrectomy. The receptors here all came from a woman in her sixties or seventies with renal cell carcinoma. Each CDR3 is given with its conserved first and last residue. D genes are given only for firm matches. Clone size, where shown, is once, few, many, or a class for clones that have expanded.

D	size	V	J	DNA	CDR3
NA	NA	TRBV7-8	TRBJ1-4	TGTGCCAGCAGCTTACTAAGGGAAGGGGAAAAACTGTTTTTT	CASSLLREGEKLFF
TRBD1	NA	TRBV28	TRBJ1-5	TGTGCCAGCAGTTTCCCAGGGGGCGCCCATCAGCCCCAGCATTTT	CASSFPGGAHQPQHF
NA	few	TRBV7-9	TRBJ2-6	TGTGCCAGCAGCTTGGGGCTAGCTGGGGCCAACGTCCTGACTTTC	CASSLGLAGANVLTF
NA	NA	TRBV28	TRBJ1-2	TGTGCCAGCAGTTCCCCTGGACAAACCCCGAACTATGGCTACACCTTC	CASSSPGQTPNYGYTF
NA	once	TRBV10-3	TRBJ2-3	TGTGCCATCAGTGAAACCCACAGGGGAGGGACAGATACGCAGTATTTT	CAISETHRGGTDTQYF
NA	NA	TRBV7-2	TRBJ1-1	TGTGCCAGCACCCGGGTTCGGGGGAACACTGAAGCTTTCTTT	CASTRVRGNTEAFF
NA	NA	TRBV5-5	TRBJ2-5	TGTGCCAGCAGCCCCAGGGTTGGCGAGACCCAGTACTTC	CASSPRVGETQYF
TRBD1	NA	TRBV7-8	TRBJ2-2	TGTGCCAGCAGCTTAGTACCCAGGGGGCGATTGAACACCGGGGAGCTGTTTTTT	CASSLVPRGRLNTGELFF
NA	few	TRBV4-3	TRBJ1-5	TGCGCCAGCAGCCAAGGAGACACGGGGCATCAGCCCCAGCATTTT	CASSQGDTGHQPQHF
NA	NA	TRBV2	TRBJ2-2	TGTGCCAGCAGTGGTAGTATCTCGAACACCGGGGAGCTGTTTTTT	CASSGSISNTGELFF
NA	NA	TRBV5-8	TRBJ2-7	TGTGCCAGCAGCCGACAGACCCACTCCTACGAGCAGTACTTC	CASSRQTHSYEQYF
NA	NA	TRBV27	TRBJ2-5	TGTGCCAGCAGTTTGAACGCGCGAGAGACCCAGTACTTC	CASSLNARETQYF
NA	NA	TRBV5-6	TRBJ2-1	TGTGCCAGCAGCTCCGACGGCAGAGCCTACAATGAGCAGTTCTTC	CASSSDGRAYNEQFF
NA	NA	TRBV19	TRBJ1-1	TGTGCCAGTAGTCCCCACTCCAGCACTGAAGCTTTCTTT	CASSPHSSTEAFF
NA	NA	TRBV7-2	TRBJ2-3	TGTGCCAGCGGCAGGGGAACAGATACGCAGTATTTT	CASGRGTDTQYF
NA	NA	TRBV28	TRBJ1-2	TGTGCCAGCAGTTTCCGGACAGCTAACTATGGCTACACCTTC	CASSFRTANYGYTF
TRBD1	NA	TRBV7-2	TRBJ1-2	TGTGCCAGCAGCTGGACAGGGGGCAATGGCTACACCTTC	CASSWTGGNGYTF
TRBD1	NA	TRBV5-4	TRBJ1-6	TGTGCCTTCAAAGGGGGACAGGGTCTGGCACCCCTCCACTTT	CAFKGGQGLAPLHF
NA	NA	TRBV27	TRBJ2-3	TGTGCCAGCAGTTTGATAAGGAGGGGATGGGGCACAGATACGCAGTATTTT	CASSLIRRGWGTDTQYF
NA	NA	TRBV30	TRBJ2-7	TGTGCCTGGAGTGTAAGTAGGCCGACGGGCGAGCAGTACTTC	CAWSVSRPTGEQYF
TRBD1	once	TRBV2	TRBJ1-5	TGTGCCAGCAGAGGGGACAGGGATCAGCCCCAGCATTTT	CASRGDRDQPQHF
TRBD1	NA	TRBV4-1	TRBJ2-4	TGCGCCAGCAGCCAACAGGACAGGGATCAAAACATTCAGTACTTC	CASSQQDRDQNIQYF
NA	NA	TRBV9	TRBJ1-3	TGTGCCAGCAGCGGGGAGGAGAAAAGCTCTGGAAACACCATATATTTT	CASSGEEKSSGNTIYF
NA	NA	TRBV5-1	TRBJ2-7	TGCGCCAGCAGCCCATCTGGGGAGCGCGGCGAGCAGTACTTC	CASSPSGERGEQYF
NA	NA	TRBV28	TRBJ1-2	TGTGCCAGCAGGGACAGACATGGCTACACCTTC	CASRDRHGYTF
NA	NA	TRBV19	TRBJ1-2	TGTGCCAGTAGTATGGGCCAGTTTAACTATGGCTACACCTTC	CASSMGQFNYGYTF
NA	NA	TRBV5-1	TRBJ1-2	TGCGCCAGCAGCACGGCGGGACCCTTAGGCGGCTACACCTTC	CASSTAGPLGGYTF
NA	NA	TRBV6-5	TRBJ2-5	TGTGCCAGCAGTTACTCGTGGGGATTAGGAGAGACCCAGTACTTC	CASSYSWGLGETQYF
NA	NA	TRBV6-5	TRBJ1-1	TGTGCCAGCAGTTACGGAAGGCCTTCTGAAGCTTTCTTT	CASSYGRPSEAFF
NA	NA	TRBV5-1	TRBJ1-6	TGCGCCAGCAGCTTGGGGGACGTAGGGGCACCCCTCCACTTT	CASSLGDVGAPLHF
NA	NA	TRBV6-5	TRBJ2-7	TGTGCCAGCAGTTACTCGTGGAGGGGCTCCTACGAGCAGTACTTC	CASSYSWRGSYEQYF
NA	NA	TRBV15	TRBJ2-2	TGTGCCACCAGCAGAGGGGGGACCGGGGAGCTGTTTTTT	CATSRGGTGELFF
TRBD1	NA	TRBV7-9	TRBJ1-2	TGTGCCAGCAGCTTTCAACCAGGGGGTGGCTACACCTTC	CASSFQPGGGYTF
TRBD1	NA	TRBV5-5	TRBJ1-6	TGTGCCAGCAGCCCGACAGGGGGTAATTCACCCCTCCACTTT	CASSPTGGNSPLHF
NA	NA	TRBV6-5	TRBJ1-4	TGTGCCAGCAGAAGACAGTCTGCAACTAATGAAAAACTGTTTTTT	CASRRQSATNEKLFF
TRBD2	NA	TRBV19	TRBJ2-3	TGTGCCACCAAGAACCTAGCGGGGGGGGCAGATACGCAGTATTTT	CATKNLAGGADTQYF
TRBD2	NA	TRBV7-2	TRBJ2-7	TGTGCCAGCAGCTTAGGGGCAGCGGGGATTTACGAGCAGTACTTC	CASSLGAAGIYEQYF
NA	once	TRBV6-1	TRBJ2-5	TGTGCCAGCACCAGACTAGTAGGAGAGACCCAGTACTTC	CASTRLVGETQYF
NA	NA	TRBV7-2	TRBJ2-2	TGTGCCAGCAGCCTGCGACCACAGGAAAGCGGGGAGCTGTTTTTT	CASSLRPQESGELFF
NA	NA	TRBV11-3	TRBJ2-7	TGTGCCAGCAGCCTTACCTACGAGCAGTACTTC	CASSLTYEQYF
NA	NA	TRBV30	TRBJ1-2	TGTGCCTGGAGCCGTGGGGAGAGCTATGGCTACACCTTC	CAWSRGESYGYTF
TRBD1	NA	TRBV6-1	TRBJ2-7	TGTGCCAGCAGTGCCTCCGGGACAGCCTACGAGCAGTACTTC	CASSASGTAYEQYF